This T cell receptor (beta chain) was captured in a study of shared clonotypes between healthy human individuals. Subsets obtained from CD4+ cells comprised CD45RA+ naive and CD45RA-negative memory cells. The length of the CDR3 is 12 residues. Trimming took 5 bases from V and 4 from J, leaving 9 bases between them. The germline gives CDR1 MNHNS, CDR2 SASEGT. A word on this clone: This CDR3 is also generated by other DNA sequences in the sample.

The protocol was immunoSEQ multiplex PCR, while the TCRdb copy is restricted to in-frame clones and leaves out a portion. The data hold some 980,000 clones, with over 75% observed a single time. V and J are TRBV6-1 and TRBJ2-7, with TRBD1 as a possible D gene (5 bases). The receptor was isolated from a young man in good health. The sequenced material came from memory CD4+ T cells sorted from blood. Subset defined: CD45RA-negative fraction. For the CDR3, the DNA is TGTGCCAGCAGTACTCAGGGTTACGAGCAGTACTTC. Encoded protein: CASSTQGYEQYF.